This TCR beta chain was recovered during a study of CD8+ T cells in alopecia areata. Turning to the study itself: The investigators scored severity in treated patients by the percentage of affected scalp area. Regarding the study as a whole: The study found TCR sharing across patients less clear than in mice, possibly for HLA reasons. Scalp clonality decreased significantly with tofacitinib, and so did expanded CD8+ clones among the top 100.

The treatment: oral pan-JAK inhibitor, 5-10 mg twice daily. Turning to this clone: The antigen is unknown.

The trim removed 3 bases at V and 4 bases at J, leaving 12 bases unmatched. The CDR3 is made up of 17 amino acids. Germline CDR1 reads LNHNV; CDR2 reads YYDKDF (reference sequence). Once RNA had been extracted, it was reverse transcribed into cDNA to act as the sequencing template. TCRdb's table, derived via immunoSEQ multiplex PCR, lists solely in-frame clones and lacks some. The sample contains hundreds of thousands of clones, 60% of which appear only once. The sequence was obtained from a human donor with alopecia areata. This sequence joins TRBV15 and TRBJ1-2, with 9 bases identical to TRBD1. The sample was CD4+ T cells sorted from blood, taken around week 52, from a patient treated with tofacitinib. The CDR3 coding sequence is TGTGCCACCAGCAGTCTGGGTTGGGCACAGGGGGCCTATGGCTACACCTTC. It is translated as CATSSLGWAQGAYGYTF.